This T cell receptor (beta chain) was profiled in a study of shared T cell receptors in the human thymus. Assay used: immunoSEQ multiplex PCR; TCRdb lists only in-frame clones, some missing. This sample has 700,000 to 750,000 clones; 80% to 90% occur once, and the top ten carry over 0.008%. The same sample was also studied in work on human thymus T cells. In that study: Donors were healthy Finnish babies undergoing corrective operations for congenital heart defects. Gene usage (both V and J) appeared biased in thymic and blood repertoires. Overlap was high between thymic repertoires from unrelated individuals, as reported in related research.

This TCR was sampled from a girl under three years old with a congenital heart defect. The sequencing sample was made of thymocytes.

In nucleotides, the CDR3 is TGTGCCAGCACCCTCGACATCCACACTGAAGCTTTCTTT. It translates to CASTLDIHTEAFF. The J gene is TRBJ1-1, the V gene TRBV25-1; D is unresolved. Per germline, CDR1 MGHDK and CDR2 SYGVNS. The CDR3 covers 13 residues. The V and J ends lost 7 bases and 3 bases respectively, with 12 bases between them.